This T cell receptor beta chain is from a study of T cells in Graves' hyperthyroidism and ophthalmopathy (dated by TCRdb to between 2018 and 2020). Some background on the complete study: Peripheral blood samples were taken at the time of initial diagnosis, prior to any treatment. To identify distinguishing TCR V-J signatures, a discovery cohort of about 95 patients was used, comprising 43 with Graves' ophthalmopathy and some 57 with stable Graves' hyperthyroidism. Prospective prediction of ophthalmopathy was tested in an independent validation cohort of under 20 hyperthyroidism patients and 17 patients who later progressed to ophthalmopathy. For training and testing, the 100 or so patients in the discovery cohort were randomly divided in a 7:3 ratio. In addition, the study compared T-cell repertoires in thyroid tissue and in blood from five or six Graves' hyperthyroidism patients. After sampling, hyperthyroidism patients received methimazole starting at 30 mg daily, and ophthalmopathy patients received high-dose intravenous methylprednisolone. According to the paper, TCR Vbeta CDR3 sequencing was carried out on 135 peripheral blood samples, which came from fewer than 50 ophthalmopathy, around 74 hyperthyroidism and roughly 17 progressor patients. The research as a whole found: Blood samples also contained most of the expanded thyroid clonotypes (frequency above 0.001), which suggests that blood repertoires may reflect thyroid immune responses. In validation, progression to ophthalmopathy was predicted by the model with about 70% sensitivity and 72% to 85% specificity, a median of about 6.8 months before onset. A 13 V-J signature model separated ophthalmopathy from stable hyperthyroidism, with roughly 88% sensitivity and 81% to 82% specificity in cross-validation and 80%/75% in testing. No statistical method was used to fix the sample size in advance, and group allocation was not hidden from the investigators.

Moderately to severely active disease, a Clinical Activity Score of at least 3, a NOSPECS grade of at least 4, and a duration under 3 months were present in ophthalmopathy patients. Exclusion was applied to patients with uncontrolled infections, other autoimmune diseases, pregnancy or lactation. Diagnoses were based on clinical symptoms, serum thyroxine and TRAb, thyroid ultrasound and orbital computed tomography. PBMCs were separated from under 12 ml of fresh peripheral blood using Ficoll-Paque density gradient centrifugation. Total RNA was extracted with Trizol reagent, and quality was checked on an Agilent 2100 Bioanalyzer. The TCR beta CDR3 regions were amplified from the RNA transcripts. A first-round RT-PCR of the TCR CDR3 used the HTBI primer set with the Qiagen OneStep RT-PCR kit. Libraries were constructed in a second round of multiplex PCR, after which size selection and purification were performed. Sequencing of the libraries was done on an Illumina HiSeq2000 using paired-end 100 bp reads. The study's own analysis went as follows. SOAPnuke was used to process the raw data, throwing out any read that contained adapters or uncalled bases, had a mean Phred below 15, or lacked an exact constant-primer or identifier match. COPE v1.2.5 was used to merge high-quality paired reads, and clonotypes were defined as unique nucleotide sequences. Clonotypes were aligned to IMGT TRBV, TRBD and TRBJ reference segments using MiTCR v1.1. The analysis included only V-J combinations with a frequency above 0.0001, which together covered over 98% of the repertoires. A TCS score was defined as the ratio of F50 (clonal expansion) to E x V (chaos), with BLOSUM62-based TCRdist applied between CDR3 peptides within each V-J. Welch's t-statistics and random forest reduced 500 to 650 V-J features to 13, which were used in a naive Bayes classifier (R e1071). TCRdb reran the public reads through fastp at Q25 and MiXCR, keeping productive beta chains. CDR3 protein sequences are deduplicated, and each keeps its most common genes and DNA. Here the V and J calls rest on TCRdb's processing, not on the authors' analysis. The sample table holds 360,000 or so distinct CDR3 sequences, of which about a sixth were seen once. In total, the top ten clones hold 15% to 19% of the sample.

This clonotype was detected ten times or more. Its antigen is unknown. No quality values exist for individual bases; no much larger clone is one base distant. CDR1 and CDR2, looked up from the germline V gene, are MDHEN and SYDVKM. From V the trimming removes 4 bases and from J it removes 3 bases, while the gene matches leave 7 bases of the junction unaccounted for. Taken from cysteine to phenylalanine, the CDR3 has 15 residues. Only the CDR3 DNA is retained, 45 bases long and in frame from the first base. The receptor was isolated from a woman in her 40s with Graves' ophthalmopathy. The sequence is built from TRBV28 and TRBJ2-7; the central 9 bases match TRBD1. The sequencing input was blood. The nucleotide sequence is given as TGTGCCAGCAGTTCCCCCCGGGGACAGGGCTACGAGCAGTACTTC. It encodes CASSSPRGQGYEQYF.